A single sample gave rise to the 4 T cell receptor beta chains below, sequenced in a study of T-cell reconstitution after alpha-beta-depleted transplantation in children. This sample's TCRbeta library carried unique molecular identifier barcodes. One entry per CDR3 protein results from TCRdb running MiXCR on the PCR reads. In the table there are 300,000 to 400,000 distinct CDR3 sequences, approximately 20% of which are singletons. The sequences come from PBMCs, mostly from graft donor cells, collected 180 days after TCRalphabeta/CD19-depleted stem cell transplant. These receptors all stem from a male patient under 18 who had a stem cell transplant for acute lymphoblastic leukemia, so the T cells may come from the graft donor.

This clonotype was recorded a few times. V is TRBV10-3 and J is TRBJ1-1; 8 nucleotides line up with TRBD1. The junction had 8 bases not matched to a gene; V was cut back by 8 bases and J by 3 bases. CDR3 size: 14 residues. Germline CDR1 reads ENHRY; CDR2 reads SYGVKD. This CDR3 is CAIRRGQWDTEAFF. CDR3 DNA sequence: TGTGCCATCCGCAGGGGGCAGTGGGACACTGAAGCTTTCTTT.

This clonotype appeared a few times. V gene TRBV10-3 combines with J gene TRBJ1-1, with D possibly TRBD1 on 5 matching bases. The CDR3 covers 13 residues. CDR1 is ENHRY, CDR2 SYGVKD, per germline. The ends were cut back, 7 bases at V and 1 base at J, with 10 bases in the middle. The CDR3: CAIKATENTEAFF. DNA of the CDR3: TGTGCCATCAAGGCGACAGAGAACACTGAAGCTTTCTTT.

This clonotype came up a few times. This chain connects TRBV6-5 to TRBJ1-6; TRBD1 agrees at 8 bases. CDR1 is MNHEY and CDR2 is SVGAGI in the germline V gene. This CDR3 has 15 amino acids. V lost 0 bases and J lost 12; bases outside the gene matches: 7. The CDR3 reads CASSYSRDRLRPLHF. Written as DNA, the CDR3 is TGTGCCAGCAGTTACTCTAGGGACAGGCTGAGACCCCTCCACTTT.

The chain uses TRBV9 and TRBJ1-3; 7 bases map to TRBD1. With V trimmed by 3 bases and J by 4 bases, 7 bases remained unmatched. The V gene's germline CDR1 is SGDLS and CDR2 YYNGEE. CDR3 length equals 15 residues. DNA of the CDR3: TGTGCCAGCAGCGCCCCGACAGGGTCCGGAAACACCATATATTTT. Translating gives CASSAPTGSGNTIYF.